Below, 27 T cell receptor beta chains from the same sample are listed, as sequenced in a study of CD8+ T cells in alopecia areata. Reverse transcribed after extraction, RNA yielded cDNA as the sequencing template. Profiling relied on immunoSEQ multiplex PCR, and the TCRdb table lists in-frame clones only, not all of them. The table lists under 150,000 clones, 75% to 85% of them singletons, with 20% to 25% in the top ten. Treatment denoted: oral pan-JAK inhibitor, 5-10 mg twice daily. The input for sequencing was CD8+ T cells sorted from blood, taken at week 4, from a patient treated with tofacitinib. Source of these receptors: a human donor with alopecia areata.

The chain carries TRBV9 and TRBJ2-5; 7 positions agree with TRBD2. The CDR3 extends over 14 amino acids. V shed 4 bases and J 2 bases; nucleotides not matched to a gene: 5. Germline CDR1 and CDR2: SGDLS and YYNGEE. The CDR3 sequence is CASSPPGGQETQYF. The CDR3 DNA reads as TGTGCCAGCAGCCCCCCCGGGGGGCAAGAGACCCAGTACTTC.

The chain recombines TRBV4-1 with TRBJ2-7, with 8 bases matching TRBD1. Trimming removed 3 bases from V and 5 bases from J; junction bases left unmatched: 3. Germline V gene lookup returns CDR1 MGHRA and CDR2 YSYEKL. This CDR3 has 13 residues. This chain's CDR3 is CASSQVTGDEQYF. In DNA form, the CDR3 reads TGCGCCAGCAGCCAGGTGACAGGGGACGAGCAGTACTTC.

The genes are TRBV7-9 and TRBJ1-6; possible D gene TRBD1, 6 bases. This CDR3 is built from 16 residues. V gave up 5 bases and J gave up 8 bases, with 19 bases separating them. Germline CDR1 reads SEHNR; CDR2 reads FQNEAQ (reference sequence). The CDR3 bases are TGTGCCAGCAGCCAAATACGCACAGGGAAAGATTCACCCCTCCACTTT. It yields the protein CASSQIRTGKDSPLHF.

This chain uses TRBV6-5 with TRBJ1-1; D not certain. Germline V gene sequence: CDR1 MNHEY, CDR2 SVGAGI. Trimming shortened V by 0 bases and J by 5 bases, and 7 bases separated the two germline ends. The CDR3 is 13 residues long. The CDR3 region is CASSYSGGTEAFF. CDR3 DNA sequence: TGTGCCAGCAGTTACTCTGGAGGGACTGAAGCTTTCTTT.

This chain connects TRBV27 to TRBJ2-7; unclear D gene. The germline V and J ends were trimmed by 6 bases and 1 base, with 10 bases remaining between them. The CDR3 sequence is 13 residues long. Germline CDR1 MNHEY, CDR2 SMNVEV (reference sequence). This CDR3 reads CASSPIESYEQYF. CDR3 in DNA: TGTGCCAGCAGCCCGATAGAGTCCTACGAGCAGTACTTC.

The CDR3 coding sequence is TGTGCCAGCAGCTCTCCATTCCAAGAGACCCAGTACTTC. This codes for CASSSPFQETQYF. The J gene is TRBJ2-5, the V gene TRBV5-6; the D is unclear. Trimming left V 3 bases short and J 1 base short, with 7 bases between. The CDR3 is 13 amino acids. CDR1 and CDR2 (germline): SGHDT, YYEEEE.

The chain is built from TRBV7-2 and TRBJ2-5, with D maybe TRBD2 (7 bases). The germline V gene has CDR1 SGHTA and CDR2 FQGNSA. V was shortened by 0 bases and J by 4 bases, with 12 bases between the two germline ends. The CDR3 length is 15 residues. This chain's CDR3 is CASSLAGRDTETQYF. The CDR3 DNA reads TGTGCCAGCAGCTTAGCGGGGAGGGACACAGAGACCCAGTACTTC.

The J gene is TRBJ2-3, the V gene TRBV5-4, with TRBD1 matching over 9 bases. The CDR3 sequence is 13 residues long. Trimming removed 5 bases from V and 4 bases from J; junction bases left unmatched: 2. Germline-derived CDR1 and CDR2 are SGHNT and YYREEE (reference sequence). This CDR3 is CASRGQGPDTQYF. Here the CDR3 DNA reads TGTGCCAGCAGGGGACAGGGCCCAGATACGCAGTATTTT.

The genes are TRBV29-1 and TRBJ2-7; 8 bases agree with TRBD2. The CDR3 runs to 15 residues. Germline CDR1 reads SQVTM; CDR2 reads ANQGSEA. The junction had 5 bases not matched to a gene; V was cut back by 0 bases and J by 1 base. The DNA of the CDR3 is TGCAGCGTTGAAGATCCCGGGAGGGGATCCTACGAGCAGTACTTC. Translation gives CSVEDPGRGSYEQYF.

This clone was detected a few times. The genes are TRBV2 and TRBJ2-1; 8 bases line up with TRBD2. Germline loops: CDR1 SNHLY, CDR2 FYNNEI. Trimming cost V 1 base and J 8 bases; bases outside gene matches: 10. The CDR3 extends over 16 amino acids. The CDR3, as DNA: TGTGCCAGCAGTGAAGAAGGACGGGGGGGCCACGATGAGCAGTTCTTC. Translation gives CASSEEGRGGHDEQFF.

V is TRBV19 and J is TRBJ2-7; the D call may be TRBD1 or TRBD2 (5 bases each). With 5 bases removed from V and 2 bases from J, the gap between germline ends came to 13 bases. Germline lookup yields CDR1 LNHDA and CDR2 SQIVND (reference sequence). The CDR3 is 14 residues long. This CDR3 is CASSLGTATYEQYF. CDR3 nucleotides: TGTGCCAGTAGTTTGGGGACGGCTACCTACGAGCAGTACTTC.

The rearrangement uses TRBV4-3 and TRBJ1-2; the D gene is possibly TRBD1 (5 bases). V dropped 0 bases and J dropped 5 bases, with 16 bases sitting between them. Germline CDR1 reads LGHNA; CDR2 reads YSLEER. This CDR3 comprises 16 residues. The CDR3 coding sequence is TGCGCCAGCAGCCAAGATTGGGGCCCTCCCGGGTATGGCTACACCTTC. It encodes CASSQDWGPPGYGYTF.

This sequence joins TRBV27 and TRBJ2-3; the match to TRBD2 covers 7 bases. CDR3 length: 14 amino acids. Per the germline V gene, CDR1 is MNHEY and CDR2 is SMNVEV (reference sequence). The ends lost 5 bases at V and 4 bases at J; junction bases unmatched: 6. CDR3 bases: TGTGCCAGCAGTCCAGTGGGGGGGGCAGATACGCAGTATTTT. It specifies CASSPVGGADTQYF.

Regarding this clone: Other DNA sequences in the sample encode the same CDR3. V usage is TRBV29-1 and J usage is TRBJ2-3; D gene unclear. V lost 5 bases, J lost 5 bases, and 5 bases lay in between. Germline CDR1 reads SQVTM; CDR2 reads ANQGSEA. CDR3 length: 10 amino acids. CDR3 loop: CSVPGDTQYF. The CDR3 region has the DNA TGCAGCGTTCCCGGAGATACGCAGTATTTT.

The chain recombines TRBV2 with TRBJ2-1, with D tentatively TRBD1 (5 bases). The CDR3 loop spans 17 amino acids. V was pared by 1 base and J by 0 bases, with 13 bases between. From germline, CDR1 is SNHLY and CDR2 FYNNEI. CDR3 nucleotide sequence: TGTGCCAGCAGTGAAGGACACAGGTCCAGCTCCTACAATGAGCAGTTCTTC. It specifies CASSEGHRSSSYNEQFF.

The J gene is TRBJ2-7, the V gene TRBV16; a weak D match, TRBD1 (6 bases). The CDR3 loop spans 13 amino acids. Germline V CDR1 and CDR2: KGHSY, FQNENV. V was pared by 2 bases and J by 3 bases, with 8 bases between. In DNA form, the CDR3 reads TGTGCCAGCAGCCAACTACAGGGCTACGAGCAGTACTTC. Residues: CASSQLQGYEQYF.

The rearrangement links TRBV14 to TRBJ2-1; TRBD2 might be the D (7 bases). The V end lost 4 bases, the J end lost 7 bases, and 17 bases lay between the germline ends. From germline, CDR1 is SGHDN and CDR2 FVKESK. This CDR3 has 15 amino acids. CDR3: CASSPPGLGGNEQFF. The CDR3 DNA reads as TGTGCCAGCAGCCCCCCCGGACTAGGGGGAAATGAGCAGTTCTTC.

V and J are TRBV7-9 and TRBJ2-7; no firm D call. CDR3 length: 13 amino acids. The V gene lost 5 bases and the J gene lost 3 bases, with 11 bases spanning the gap. Germline V gene sequence: CDR1 SEHNR, CDR2 FQNEAQ (reference sequence). CDR3 region: CASSRLDRYEQYF. The DNA of the CDR3 is TGTGCCAGCAGCCGACTCGACCGCTACGAGCAGTACTTC.

A word on this clone: The sample has other DNA sequences that encode this CDR3 too. V and J are TRBV6-5 and TRBJ2-2, with D unresolved. This CDR3 contains 15 residues. The V end lost 0 bases, the J end lost 1 base, and 6 bases lay between the germline ends. CDR1 and CDR2 from the germline V gene are MNHEY and SVGAGI. Here the CDR3 reads CASSYSTGNTGELFF. The DNA for the CDR3 is TGTGCCAGCAGTTACTCGACGGGGAACACCGGGGAGCTGTTTTTT.

CDR3 sequence (DNA): TGTGCCAGCAGCCAAGAGGGGAGCGGGAGCACAGATACGCAGTATTTT. It codes for CASSQEGSGSTDTQYF. The chain uses TRBV11-2 and TRBJ2-3; D might be TRBD2 (6 bases). Germline V CDR1 and CDR2: SGHAT, FQNNGV. This CDR3 has 16 residues. Trimming cost V 5 bases and J 0 bases, with 15 bases left between them. The full variable domain, rest sourced from reference TRBV11-2 and TRBJ2-3, is EAGVAQSPRYKIIEKRQSVAFWCNPISGHATLYWYQQILGQGPKLLIQFQNNGVVDDSQLPKDRFSAERLKGVDSTLKIQPAKLEDSAVYLCASSQEGSGSTDTQYFGPGTRLTVL.

V gene TRBV7-9 combines with J gene TRBJ2-7, with 9 positions matching TRBD1. V gave up 4 bases and J gave up 5 bases; unmatched junction bases: 9. The CDR3 extends over 15 amino acids. Per the germline V gene, CDR1 is SEHNR and CDR2 is FQNEAQ (reference sequence). CDR3 DNA: TGTGCCAGCAGCTATACCGGGACAGGGAGTAACGAGCAGTACTTC. Its protein is CASSYTGTGSNEQYF.

V is TRBV27 and J is TRBJ2-2; tentatively, D is TRBD1 (6 bases). Germline V gene lookup returns CDR1 MNHEY and CDR2 SMNVEV (reference sequence). CDR3 length equals 14 residues. V was pared by 5 bases and J by 7 bases, with 14 bases between. The CDR3 bases are TGTGCCAGCAGTCTTGCAGGGGTGGGCGGGGAGCTGTTTTTT. Translation gives CASSLAGVGGELFF.

The gene calls are TRBV9 and TRBJ2-3, with D maybe TRBD2 (6 bases). CDR1 SGDLS and CDR2 YYNGEE come from the germline V gene. V was trimmed by 4 bases and J by 4 bases, leaving 13 bases between them. The CDR3 loop spans 14 amino acids. CDR3 sequence: CASSTSRRPDTQYF. For the CDR3, the DNA is TGTGCCAGCAGCACTAGCAGGAGGCCAGATACGCAGTATTTT.

This clone was detected only once. The genes are TRBV30 and TRBJ1-1; possible D gene TRBD1, 5 bases. From germline, CDR1 is GTSNPN and CDR2 SVGIG (reference sequence). V lost 3 bases, J lost 4 bases, and 12 bases lay in between. The length of the CDR3 is 13 residues. In DNA form, the CDR3 reads TGTGCCTGGAGCGGGGGTGGGGCCACTGAAGCTTTCTTT. Translated: CAWSGGGATEAFF.

This rearrangement joins TRBV6-5 to TRBJ1-2; 7 bases are shared with TRBD1. CDR1 and CDR2 from the germline V gene are MNHEY and SVGAGI. V shed 7 bases and J 4 bases; nucleotides not matched to a gene: 3. The CDR3 extends over 12 amino acids. The CDR3 protein is CASTPGGYGYTF. The CDR3 coding sequence is TGTGCCAGCACCCCAGGGGGCTATGGCTACACCTTC.

The chain is built from TRBV7-9 and TRBJ2-3; D is perhaps TRBD2 (6 bases). Trimming took 2 bases from V and 0 from J, leaving 12 bases between them. Germline V gene sequence: CDR1 SEHNR, CDR2 FQNEAQ (reference sequence). The CDR3 length is 16 residues. This CDR3 is CASSLRTSPSTDTQYF. CDR3 sequence (DNA): TGTGCCAGCAGCTTAAGAACTAGCCCTAGCACAGATACGCAGTATTTT.

The J gene is TRBJ2-3, the V gene TRBV4-1; tentative D call: TRBD2 (6 bases). The ends were cut back, 6 bases at V and 1 base at J, with 20 bases in the middle. Germline V CDR1 and CDR2: MGHRA, YSYEKL. The CDR3 has 17 amino acids. The CDR3 region is CASSQSMEGSGTDTQYF. In DNA, the CDR3 is TGCGCCAGCAGTCAAAGTATGGAGGGTTCTGGCACAGATACGCAGTATTTT.